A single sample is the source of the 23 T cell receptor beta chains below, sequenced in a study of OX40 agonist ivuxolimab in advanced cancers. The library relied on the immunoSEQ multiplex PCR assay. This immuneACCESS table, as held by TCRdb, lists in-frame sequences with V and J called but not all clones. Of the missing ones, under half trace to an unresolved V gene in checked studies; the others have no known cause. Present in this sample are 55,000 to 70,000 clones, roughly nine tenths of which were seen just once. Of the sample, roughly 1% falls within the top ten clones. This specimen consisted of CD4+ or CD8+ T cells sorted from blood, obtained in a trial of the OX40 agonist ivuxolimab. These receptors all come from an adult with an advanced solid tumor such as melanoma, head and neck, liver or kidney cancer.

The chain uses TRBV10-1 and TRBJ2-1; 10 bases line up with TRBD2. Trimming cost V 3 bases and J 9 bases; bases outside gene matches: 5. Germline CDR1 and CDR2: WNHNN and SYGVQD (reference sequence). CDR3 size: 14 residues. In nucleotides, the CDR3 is TGCGCCAGCAGTGAAACTAGCGGGGCCCTTGAGCAGTTCTTC. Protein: CASSETSGALEQFF.

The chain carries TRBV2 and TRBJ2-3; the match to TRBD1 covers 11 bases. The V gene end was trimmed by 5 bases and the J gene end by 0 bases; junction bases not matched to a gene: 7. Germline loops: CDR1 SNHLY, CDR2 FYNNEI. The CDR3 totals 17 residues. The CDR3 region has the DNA TGTGCCAGCAGTATGGGACAGGGGGTACAAAGCACAGATACGCAGTATTTT. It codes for CASSMGQGVQSTDTQYF.

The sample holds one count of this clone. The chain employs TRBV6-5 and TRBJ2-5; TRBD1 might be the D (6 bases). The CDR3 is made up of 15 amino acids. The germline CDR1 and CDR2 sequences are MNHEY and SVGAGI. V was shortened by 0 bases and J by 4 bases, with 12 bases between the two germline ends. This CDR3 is CASSYSLQGPETQYF. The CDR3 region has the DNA TGTGCCAGCAGTTACTCGTTACAGGGCCCAGAGACCCAGTACTTC.

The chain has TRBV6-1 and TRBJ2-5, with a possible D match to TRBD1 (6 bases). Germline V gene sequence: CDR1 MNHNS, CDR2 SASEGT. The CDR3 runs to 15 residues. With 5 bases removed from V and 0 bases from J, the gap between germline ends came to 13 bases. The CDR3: CASSPRTENQETQYF. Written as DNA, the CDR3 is TGTGCCAGCAGTCCCCGGACAGAAAACCAAGAGACCCAGTACTTC.

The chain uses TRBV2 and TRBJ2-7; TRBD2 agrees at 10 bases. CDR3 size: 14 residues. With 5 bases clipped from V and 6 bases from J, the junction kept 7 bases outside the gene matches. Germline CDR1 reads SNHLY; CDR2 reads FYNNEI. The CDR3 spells CASSQSGGAIEQYF. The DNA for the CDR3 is TGTGCCAGCAGTCAGAGCGGGGGGGCGATCGAGCAGTACTTC.

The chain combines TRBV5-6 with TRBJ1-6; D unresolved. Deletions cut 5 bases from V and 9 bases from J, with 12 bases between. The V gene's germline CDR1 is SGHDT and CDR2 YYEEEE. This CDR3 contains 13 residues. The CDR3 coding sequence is TGTGCCAGCAGGGGCCTACCGGGTTCACCCCTCCACTTT. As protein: CASRGLPGSPLHF.

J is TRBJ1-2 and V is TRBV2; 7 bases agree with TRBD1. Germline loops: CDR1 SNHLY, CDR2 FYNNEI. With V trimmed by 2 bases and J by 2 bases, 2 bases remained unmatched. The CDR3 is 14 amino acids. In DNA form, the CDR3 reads TGTGCCAGCAGTGAAACAGGGGAAAACTATGGCTACACCTTC. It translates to CASSETGENYGYTF.

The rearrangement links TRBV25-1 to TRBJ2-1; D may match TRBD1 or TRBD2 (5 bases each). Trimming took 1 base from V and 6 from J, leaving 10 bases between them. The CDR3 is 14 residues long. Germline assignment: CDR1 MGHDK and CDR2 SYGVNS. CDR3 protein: CASSEWGLLNEQFF. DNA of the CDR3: TGTGCCAGCAGTGAATGGGGGTTACTCAATGAGCAGTTCTTC.

The CDR3 region has the DNA TGTGCCAGCACTGACAGATTAAAGGGACAGTGGAACACCGGGGAGCTGTTTTTT. Translation gives CASTDRLKGQWNTGELFF. The V call is TRBV6-1, the J call TRBJ2-2; TRBD1 matches at 7 bases. This CDR3 is built from 18 residues. Looked up from germline, CDR1 is MNHNS and CDR2 is SASEGT. The V gene end was trimmed by 7 bases and the J gene end by 1 base; junction bases not matched to a gene: 15.

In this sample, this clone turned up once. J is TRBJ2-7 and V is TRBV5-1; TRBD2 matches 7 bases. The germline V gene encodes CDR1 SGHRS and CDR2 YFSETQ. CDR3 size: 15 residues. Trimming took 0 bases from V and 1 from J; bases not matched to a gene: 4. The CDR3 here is CASSLAAGVSYEQYF. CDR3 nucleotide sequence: TGCGCCAGCAGCTTGGCTGCGGGGGTTTCCTACGAGCAGTACTTC.

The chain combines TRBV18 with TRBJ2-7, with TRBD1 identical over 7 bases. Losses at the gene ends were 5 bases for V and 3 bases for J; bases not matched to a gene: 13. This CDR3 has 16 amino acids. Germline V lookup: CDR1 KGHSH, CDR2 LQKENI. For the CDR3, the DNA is TGTGCCAGCTCATCTCCTCCGGGACAGACATACTACGAGCAGTACTTC. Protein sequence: CASSSPPGQTYYEQYF.

This CDR3 is CASSLAPASTYEQYF. The CDR3 DNA is TGTGCCAGCAGCTTAGCGCCGGCTAGCACCTACGAGCAGTACTTC. This rearrangement joins TRBV7-9 to TRBJ2-7, with a possible D match to TRBD2 (5 bases). Trimming removed 0 bases at V and 2 bases at J, with 11 bases between. The germline CDR1 and CDR2 sequences are SEHNR and FQNEAQ (reference sequence). This CDR3 spans 15 amino acids.

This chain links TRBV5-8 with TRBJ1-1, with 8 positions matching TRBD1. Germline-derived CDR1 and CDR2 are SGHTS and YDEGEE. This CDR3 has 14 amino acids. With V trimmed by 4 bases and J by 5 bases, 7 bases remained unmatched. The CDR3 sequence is CASSPDRVVTEAFF. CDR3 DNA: TGTGCCAGCAGCCCGGACAGGGTTGTAACTGAAGCTTTCTTT.

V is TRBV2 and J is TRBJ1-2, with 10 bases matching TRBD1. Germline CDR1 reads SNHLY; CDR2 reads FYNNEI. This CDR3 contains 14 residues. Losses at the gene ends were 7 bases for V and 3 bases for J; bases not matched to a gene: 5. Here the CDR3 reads CASKRDRGYYGYTF. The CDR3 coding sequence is TGTGCCAGCAAACGGGACAGGGGATACTATGGCTACACCTTC.

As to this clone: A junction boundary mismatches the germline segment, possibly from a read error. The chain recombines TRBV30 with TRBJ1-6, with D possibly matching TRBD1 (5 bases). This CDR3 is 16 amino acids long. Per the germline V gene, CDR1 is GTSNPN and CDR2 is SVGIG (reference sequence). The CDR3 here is CAWSRGGSSHNSPLHF. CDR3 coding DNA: TGTGCCTGGAGTCGTGGGGGAAGCTCCCATAATTCACCCCTCCACTTT.

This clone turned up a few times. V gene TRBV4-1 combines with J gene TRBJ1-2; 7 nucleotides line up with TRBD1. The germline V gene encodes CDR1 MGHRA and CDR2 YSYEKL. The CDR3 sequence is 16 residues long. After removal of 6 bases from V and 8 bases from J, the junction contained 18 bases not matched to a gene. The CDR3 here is CASRPTIVARGEGYTF. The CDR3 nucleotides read TGCGCCAGCAGACCGACTATTGTTGCCAGGGGGGAGGGCTACACCTTC.

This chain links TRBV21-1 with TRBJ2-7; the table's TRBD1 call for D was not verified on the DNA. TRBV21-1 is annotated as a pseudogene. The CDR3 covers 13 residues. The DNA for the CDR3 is TGTGCCAGCAGCAAGGGACAGAGTTACGAGCAGTACTTC. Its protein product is CASSKGQSYEQYF.

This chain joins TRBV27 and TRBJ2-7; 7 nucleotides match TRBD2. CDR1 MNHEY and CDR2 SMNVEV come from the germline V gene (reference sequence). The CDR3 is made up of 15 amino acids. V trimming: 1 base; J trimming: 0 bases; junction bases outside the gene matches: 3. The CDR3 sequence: CASSLFPGGSYEQYF. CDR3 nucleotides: TGTGCCAGCAGTTTATTTCCGGGGGGCTCCTACGAGCAGTACTTC.

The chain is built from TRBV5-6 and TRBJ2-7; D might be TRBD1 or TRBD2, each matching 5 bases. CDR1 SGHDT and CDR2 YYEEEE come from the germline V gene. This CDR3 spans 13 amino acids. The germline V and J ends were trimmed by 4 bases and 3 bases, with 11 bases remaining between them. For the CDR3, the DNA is TGTGCCAGCAGCCCGGGACCGAACTACGAGCAGTACTTC. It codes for CASSPGPNYEQYF.

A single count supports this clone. The CDR3 bases are TGTGCCAGCAGTGAGTCTACAGGGGGCGCTGGGGCCAACGTCCTGACTTTC. Amino acid sequence: CASSESTGGAGANVLTF. The V gene is TRBV25-1, the J gene TRBJ2-6, with 9 bases identical to TRBD1. Germline V gene data show CDR1 as MGHDK and CDR2 as SYGVNS. This CDR3 comprises 17 residues. The trim removed 3 bases at V and 2 bases at J, leaving 5 bases unmatched.

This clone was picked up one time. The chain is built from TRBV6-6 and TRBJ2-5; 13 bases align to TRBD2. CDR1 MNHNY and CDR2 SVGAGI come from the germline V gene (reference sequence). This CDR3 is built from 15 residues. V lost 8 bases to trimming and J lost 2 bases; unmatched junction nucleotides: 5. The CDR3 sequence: CASGWTSGGQETQYF. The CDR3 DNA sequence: TGTGCCAGCGGGTGGACTAGCGGGGGACAAGAGACCCAGTACTTC.

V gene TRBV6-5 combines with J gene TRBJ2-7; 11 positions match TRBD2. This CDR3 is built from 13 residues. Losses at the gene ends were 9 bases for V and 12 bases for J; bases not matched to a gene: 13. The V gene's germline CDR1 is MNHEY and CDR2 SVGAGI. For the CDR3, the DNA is TGTGCCAGTGCTCTAGCGGGGGGCTCGGACGCGTACTTC. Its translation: CASALAGGSDAYF.

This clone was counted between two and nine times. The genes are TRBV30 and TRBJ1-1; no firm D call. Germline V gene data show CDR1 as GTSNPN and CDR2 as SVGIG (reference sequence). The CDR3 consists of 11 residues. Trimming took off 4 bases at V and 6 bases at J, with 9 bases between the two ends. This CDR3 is CAWTHLAEAFF. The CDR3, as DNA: TGTGCCTGGACTCATCTGGCTGAAGCTTTCTTT.